This T cell receptor beta chain derives from a study of cytomegalovirus exposure and HLA in healthy donors. The donors were healthy bone marrow donors. Trimming shortened V by 3 bases and J by 2 bases, and 11 bases separated the two germline ends. The length of the CDR3 is 15 residues. Per germline, CDR1 MDHEN and CDR2 SYDVKM. The PCR ran on 60 Vbeta and 13 Jbeta primers. The data were produced by immunoSEQ multiplex PCR, yet TCRdb's version contains in-frame clones alone and is incomplete. The data show approximately 200,000 clones, about 80% seen once. The sequence came from a woman aged 18-29 years in good health and CMV-seropositive. Material for sequencing was PBMCs. The genes are TRBV28 and TRBJ1-5; maybe TRBD1 (5 bases). The CDR3 DNA sequence: TGTGCCAGCAGTTTGGGGGGAAGGGGCAATCAGCCCCAGCATTTT. Translating gives CASSLGGRGNQPQHF.